This T cell receptor beta chain stems from a study of OX40 agonist ivuxolimab in advanced cancers. On the study more broadly: An agonistic human IgG2 monoclonal antibody against OX40 (CD134) was given. With a range of 23 to 79, age averaged about 58 years, and 70% to 85% were male. Notes on the study in general: Low levels of normalized T-cell clonal expansion also appeared in some nonresponders. Dose levels from 0.1 to 3.0 mg/kg saw CD4+ and CD8+ blood T cells expand clonally by week 6.

Only in-frame clones appear in the TCRdb table, and some are missing; sequencing was by immunoSEQ multiplex PCR. The sample contains 62,000 or so clones, roughly 80% of which appear only once. To note about this clone: The antigen remains unidentified.

Trimming cost V 3 bases and J 5 bases, with 11 bases left between them. The germline V gene encodes CDR1 SGHRS and CDR2 YFSETQ. The CDR3 covers 14 residues. The material sequenced was CD4+ or CD8+ T cells sorted from blood, taken in a trial of the OX40 agonist ivuxolimab. The chain uses TRBV5-1 and TRBJ2-2; tentatively, D is TRBD1 (5 bases). This sequence was found in an adult with an advanced solid tumor such as melanoma, head and neck, liver or kidney cancer. Here the CDR3 DNA reads TGCGCCAGCAGCTCCCAGGCAGGGACCGGGGAGCTGTTTTTT. This translates into CASSSQAGTGELFF.